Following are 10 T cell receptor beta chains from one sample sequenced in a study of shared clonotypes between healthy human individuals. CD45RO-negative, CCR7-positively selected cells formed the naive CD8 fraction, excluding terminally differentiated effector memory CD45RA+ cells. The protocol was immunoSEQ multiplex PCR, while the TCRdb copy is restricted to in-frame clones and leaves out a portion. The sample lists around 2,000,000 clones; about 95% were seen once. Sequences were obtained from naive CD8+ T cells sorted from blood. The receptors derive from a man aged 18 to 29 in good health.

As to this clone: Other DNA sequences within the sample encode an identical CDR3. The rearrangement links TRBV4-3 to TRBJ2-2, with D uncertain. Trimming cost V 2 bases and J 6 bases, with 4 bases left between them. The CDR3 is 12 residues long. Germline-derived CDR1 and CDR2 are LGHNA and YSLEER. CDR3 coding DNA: TGCGCCAGCAGCCAATTAGCCGGGGAGCTGTTTTTT. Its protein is CASSQLAGELFF.

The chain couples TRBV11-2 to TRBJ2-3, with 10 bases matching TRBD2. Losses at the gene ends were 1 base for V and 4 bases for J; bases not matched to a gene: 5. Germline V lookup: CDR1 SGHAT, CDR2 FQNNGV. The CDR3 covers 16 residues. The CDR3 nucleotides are TGTGCCAGCAGCTTAGTTCTAGCGGGAGCGGCAGATACGCAGTATTTT. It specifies CASSLVLAGAADTQYF.

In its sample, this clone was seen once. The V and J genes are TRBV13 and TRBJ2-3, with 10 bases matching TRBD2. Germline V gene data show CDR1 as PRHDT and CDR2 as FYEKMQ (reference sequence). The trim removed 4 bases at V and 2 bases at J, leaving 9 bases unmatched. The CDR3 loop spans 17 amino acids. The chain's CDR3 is CASSSPGLAALTDTQYF. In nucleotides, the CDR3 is TGTGCCAGCAGCTCCCCCGGACTAGCGGCCCTCACAGATACGCAGTATTTT.

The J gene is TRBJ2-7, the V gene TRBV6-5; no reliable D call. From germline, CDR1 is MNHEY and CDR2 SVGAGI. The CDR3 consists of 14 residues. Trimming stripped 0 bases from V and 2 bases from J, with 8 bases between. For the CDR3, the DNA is TGTGCCAGCAGTTACTCGTCCAGCACCTACGAGCAGTACTTC. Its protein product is CASSYSSSTYEQYF.

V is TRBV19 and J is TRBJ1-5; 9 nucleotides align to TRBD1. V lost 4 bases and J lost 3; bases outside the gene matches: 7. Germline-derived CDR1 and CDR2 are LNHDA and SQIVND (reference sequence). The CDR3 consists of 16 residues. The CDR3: CASSTRDRAFNQPQHF. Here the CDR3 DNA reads TGTGCCAGTAGTACCCGGGACAGGGCCTTCAATCAGCCCCAGCATTTT.

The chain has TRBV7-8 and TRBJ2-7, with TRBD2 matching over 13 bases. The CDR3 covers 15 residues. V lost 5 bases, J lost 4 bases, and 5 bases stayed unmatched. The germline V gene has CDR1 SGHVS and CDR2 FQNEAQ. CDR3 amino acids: CASSHGLAGEYEQYF. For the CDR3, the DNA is TGTGCCAGCAGCCACGGACTAGCGGGAGAGTACGAGCAGTACTTC.

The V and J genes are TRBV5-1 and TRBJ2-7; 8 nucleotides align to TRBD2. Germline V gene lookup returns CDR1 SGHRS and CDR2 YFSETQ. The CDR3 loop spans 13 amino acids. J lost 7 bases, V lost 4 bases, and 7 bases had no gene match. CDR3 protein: CASSGPAGEEQYF. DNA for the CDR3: TGCGCCAGCAGCGGCCCAGCGGGGGAAGAGCAGTACTTC.

CDR3 DNA: TGTGCCAGCAGCCAAGATAAGGGTAGGGCAGCTTTGAACACTGAAGCTTTCTTT. Translating it yields CASSQDKGRAALNTEAFF. The rearrangement uses TRBV14 and TRBJ1-1; D gene unclear. The length of the CDR3 is 18 residues. Germline V gives CDR1 SGHDN, CDR2 FVKESK. Trimming took off 0 bases at V and 0 bases at J, with 17 bases between the two ends.

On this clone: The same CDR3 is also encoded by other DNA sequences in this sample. The CDR3: CASSSTGEQYF. The CDR3, as DNA: TGTGCCAGTAGTTCAACGGGCGAGCAGTACTTC. The chain employs TRBV19 and TRBJ2-7, with D unclear. CDR1 and CDR2 from the germline V gene are LNHDA and SQIVND (reference sequence). The CDR3 has 11 amino acids. V lost 5 bases to trimming and J lost 6 bases, with 8 bases between them.

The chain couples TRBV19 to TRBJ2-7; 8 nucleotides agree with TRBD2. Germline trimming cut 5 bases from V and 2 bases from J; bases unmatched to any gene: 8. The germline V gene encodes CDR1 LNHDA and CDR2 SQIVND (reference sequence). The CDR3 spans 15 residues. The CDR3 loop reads CASSRWAGGAYEQYF. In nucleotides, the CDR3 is TGTGCCAGTAGTCGCTGGGCGGGAGGCGCCTACGAGCAGTACTTC.